The clone carrying this TCR beta chain was detected many times. Its matching antigen is unknown. This specimen comes from a study of T cells after yellow fever vaccination. Overall study findings and caveats: A limited proportion of clonotypes was detected within both the CD4 and CD8 compartments.

Trimming pared 4 bases from V and 3 bases from J, leaving 19 bases between. Per the germline V gene, CDR1 is WSHSY and CDR2 is SAAADI. CDR3 length: 16 amino acids. From the 5' RACE reads, TCRdb called clonotypes with MiXCR, one entry per CDR3 protein. The sample has approximately 300,000 distinct CDR3 sequences; more than 8.5% are singletons. Here the sequenced sample was PBMCs, taken on the day of the first yellow fever vaccination. The chain is built from TRBV10-2 and TRBJ2-7; tentatively, D is TRBD1 or TRBD2 (6 bases each). The TCR comes from a young man who received the YFV17D yellow fever vaccine. CDR3: CASSGRGKGAVYEQYF. The CDR3 DNA sequence: TGCGCCAGCAGTGGGAGGGGGAAAGGGGCAGTCTACGAGCAGTACTTC.